This TCR beta chain was found in a study of cytomegalovirus exposure and HLA in healthy donors. Regarding the study as a whole: Later analysis associated a missense DCLRE1C variant with TCR beta V- and J-gene trimming.

On this clone: Its specificity is not known.

The PCR ran on 60 Vbeta and 13 Jbeta primers. Profiling relied on immunoSEQ multiplex PCR, and the TCRdb table lists in-frame clones only, not all of them. Among some 190,000 clones listed, 76% were seen once. Per the germline V gene, CDR1 is SGHTA and CDR2 is FQGTGA. The CDR3 loop spans 15 amino acids. Trimming shortened V by 4 bases and J by 0 bases, and 12 bases separated the two germline ends. This sequence originates from a man younger than 30 in good health and CMV-seronegative. The chain joins TRBV7-3 to TRBJ1-1, with a tentative D call TRBD1 (6 bases). The sample taken for sequencing was PBMCs. CDR3 bases: TGTGCCAGCAGCTCCGATGGACAGCTGAACACTGAAGCTTTCTTT. This translates into CASSSDGQLNTEAFF.